This is a list of T cell receptor beta chains from one sample in a study of blood T cell repertoires in COVID-19. Libraries were prepared by immunoSEQ multiplex PCR; TCRdb keeps only in-frame clonotypes and omits some of them. The table includes nearly 200,000 clones, approximately 84% detected once. Input material: PBMCs or T cells enriched from blood (not recorded which). All receptors derive from a man in his forties who had recovered from COVID-19. CDR3s include the opening cysteine and the closing phenylalanine or tryptophan. Each record gives: V gene, J gene, clone size, D gene, CDR3 protein, CDR3 DNA. D genes are given only for firm matches. Size values are once, few and many counts, or a class for expanded clones, and some rows have none.

>TRBV6-5|TRBJ1-2|many|NA
CASSRDSLYGYTF
TGTGCCAGCAGCAGAGACAGTCTCTATGGCTACACCTTC
>TRBV3-1/TRBV3-2|TRBJ2-1|NA|NA
CASSQFSRGASYNEQFF
TGTGCCAGCAGCCAGTTCTCGCGGGGAGCTTCTTACAATGAGCAGTTCTTC
>TRBV5-1|TRBJ1-6|NA|NA
CASSLGQDTYNSPLHF
TGCGCCAGCAGCTTGGGACAGGATACGTATAATTCACCCCTCCACTTT
>TRBV9|TRBJ2-5|few|TRBD1
CASSVGDRVNGETQYF
TGTGCCAGCAGCGTAGGCGACAGGGTGAACGGAGAGACCCAGTACTTC
>TRBV7-6|TRBJ1-6|NA|TRBD1
CASSARDRVSPLHF
TGTGCCAGCAGCGCGCGGGACAGGGTCTCACCCCTCCACTTT
>TRBV6-6|TRBJ1-6|NA|TRBD1
CASSYVGTGNSPLHF
TGTGCCAGCAGTTACGTTGGGACAGGGAATTCACCCCTCCACTTT
>TRBV28|TRBJ1-5|NA|TRBD1
CASRPGTGGFGNQPQHF
TGTGCCAGTAGACCTGGGACAGGGGGCTTTGGCAATCAGCCCCAGCATTTT
>TRBV18|TRBJ1-2|NA|TRBD1
CASSPKTPGQGISGYTF
TGTGCCAGCTCACCTAAGACACCGGGACAGGGTATCAGTGGCTACACCTTC
>TRBV5-8|TRBJ2-3|NA|TRBD1
CASSLGGQGRSTDTQYF
TGTGCCAGCAGCTTGGGGGGACAGGGGAGAAGCACAGATACGCAGTATTTT
>TRBV28|TRBJ1-5|NA|TRBD1
CASITGGALVSNQPQHF
TGTGCCAGCATTACAGGGGGCGCATTGGTTAGCAATCAGCCCCAGCATTTT
>TRBV4-2|TRBJ1-1|few|TRBD1
CASSQVDRGSTEAFF
TGTGCCAGCAGCCAAGTCGACAGGGGTAGCACTGAAGCTTTCTTT
>TRBV21-1|TRBJ1-6|NA|NA
CASSKVGGQGVRPNSPLHF
TGTGCCAGCAGCAAAGTGGGAGGACAGGGGGTTAGGCCCAATTCACCCCTCCACTTT
>TRBV7-9|TRBJ1-4|once|TRBD1
CASSTGDRGHFEKLFF
TGTGCCAGCAGCACAGGGGACAGGGGCCATTTCGAAAAACTGTTTTTT
>TRBV18|TRBJ1-2|NA|TRBD1
CASSPDRGYGYTF
TGTGCCAGCTCACCAGACAGGGGGTATGGCTACACCTTC
>TRBV29-1|TRBJ2-1|many|TRBD1
CSVPRDRALREQFF
TGCAGCGTCCCCCGGGACAGGGCTCTAAGGGAGCAGTTCTTC
>TRBV18|TRBJ1-1|NA|NA
CASSTDRDTEAFF
TGTGCCAGCTCAACCGACAGAGACACAGAAGCTTTCTTT
>TRBV11-2|TRBJ2-5|NA|NA
CASSLQSETQYF
TGTGCCAGCAGCTTACAGTCAGAGACCCAGTACTTC
>TRBV20-1|TRBJ2-1|NA|NA
CSAERADEQFF
TGCAGTGCGGAGAGGGCGGATGAGCAGTTCTTC
>TRBV23-1|TRBJ1-5|NA|NA
CASSQCPSSKGEMDQPQHF
TGCGCCAGCAGTCAATGCCCATCTTCTAAGGGGGAAATGGATCAGCCCCAGCATTTT
>TRBV5-1|TRBJ1-1|NA|NA
CASSLPGQGNTEAFF
TGCGCCAGCAGCTTGCCAGGGCAGGGGAACACTGAAGCTTTCTTT
>TRBV2|TRBJ2-3|NA|TRBD2
CASSFSSGGVTDTQYF
TGTGCCAGCAGTTTTTCAAGCGGGGGGGTCACAGATACGCAGTATTTT
>TRBV9|TRBJ1-1|once|NA
CASSVTLNTEAFF
TGTGCCAGCAGCGTTACACTGAACACTGAAGCTTTCTTT
>TRBV11-2|TRBJ1-4|NA|NA
CASSLPSGSKEKLFF
TGTGCCAGCAGCCTGCCCTCCGGGAGCAAGGAAAAACTGTTTTTT
>TRBV19|TRBJ1-5|NA|TRBD1
CASSDRDRGSQPQHF
TGTGCCAGTAGTGACAGGGATCGGGGGAGCCAGCCCCAGCATTTT
>TRBV28|TRBJ2-6|NA|NA
CASSLWQAYSGANVLTF
TGTGCCAGCAGTTTATGGCAGGCCTACTCTGGGGCCAACGTCCTGACTTTC
>TRBV27|TRBJ1-4|few|NA
CASSSQLTREKLFF
TGTGCCAGCAGCAGCCAGTTGACAAGGGAAAAACTGTTTTTT
>TRBV2|TRBJ2-5|few|TRBD1
CASWTGQGLETQYF
TGTGCCAGCTGGACAGGGCAAGGTTTGGAGACCCAGTACTTC
>TRBV18|TRBJ1-3|few|NA
CASSPGTGSGNTIYF
TGTGCCAGCTCACCAGGTACAGGGTCCGGAAACACCATATATTTT
>TRBV19|TRBJ2-1|NA|NA
CASSHGSPAAEQFF
TGTGCCAGTAGTCACGGGAGCCCAGCGGCTGAGCAGTTCTTC
>TRBV7-9|TRBJ1-6|few|NA
CASSPDSSNSPLHF
TGTGCCAGCAGTCCAGACAGCAGTAATTCACCCCTCCACTTT
>TRBV9|TRBJ1-2|NA|TRBD1
CASSGGLLTGDKNYGYTF
TGTGCCAGCAGCGGAGGCCTTCTAACAGGGGATAAAAACTATGGCTACACCTTC
>TRBV30|TRBJ1-2|once|TRBD1
CAWRAQGAGGYTF
TGTGCCTGGAGGGCACAGGGGGCGGGAGGCTACACCTTC
>TRBV19|TRBJ1-4|NA|TRBD1
CASSIRTGTNEKLFF
TGTGCCAGTAGTATACGGACAGGGACGAATGAAAAACTGTTTTTT
>TRBV18|TRBJ2-3|NA|NA
CASSPTLQSTDTQYF
TGTGCCAGCTCACCCACCCTCCAGAGCACAGATACGCAGTATTTT
>TRBV29-1|TRBJ1-1|NA|NA
CSVHKVGAEAFF
TGCAGCGTACATAAAGTGGGCGCTGAAGCTTTCTTT
>TRBV27|TRBJ1-6|NA|NA
CASSLQGQVSSPLHF
TGTGCCAGCAGTTTGCAGGGGCAGGTCAGTTCACCCCTCCACTTT
>TRBV5-8|TRBJ1-2|NA|NA
CASSLDRGDYGYTF
TGTGCCAGCAGCTTGGATCGGGGGGACTATGGCTACACCTTC
>TRBV11-2|TRBJ1-4|NA|NA
CASSPRQLNEKLFF
TGTGCCAGCAGCCCCCGACAGCTTAATGAAAAACTGTTTTTT
>TRBV18|TRBJ2-5|NA|NA
CASSPFPETQYF
TGTGCCAGCTCACCCTTTCCAGAGACCCAGTACTTC
>TRBV7-9|TRBJ1-5|NA|NA
CASSFIGQPQHF
TGTGCCAGCAGCTTCATCGGTCAGCCCCAGCATTTT
>TRBV6-5|TRBJ1-1|few|TRBD1
CASNGQGAGTEAFF
TGTGCCAGCAACGGACAGGGAGCGGGCACTGAAGCTTTCTTT
>TRBV6-1|TRBJ1-2|NA|NA
CASSEGSYGYTF
TGTGCCAGCAGTGAAGGGAGCTATGGCTACACCTTC
>TRBV2|TRBJ2-3|NA|NA
CASSEVGGGLTDTQYF
TGTGCCAGCAGTGAAGTGGGGGGGGGCCTCACAGATACGCAGTATTTT
>TRBV29-1|TRBJ1-1|NA|TRBD1
CSVWTGGEAFF
TGCAGCGTTTGGACAGGGGGGGAAGCTTTCTTT
>TRBV6-6|TRBJ2-7|NA|NA
CASSYKGVRYEQYF
TGTGCCAGCAGTTACAAAGGGGTTCGGTACGAGCAGTACTTC
>TRBV27|TRBJ1-6|NA|NA
CASRPSRSSLYNSPLHF
TGTGCCAGCAGACCCTCTCGAAGCTCACTGTATAATTCACCCCTCCACTTT
>TRBV6-1|TRBJ2-7|NA|TRBD1
CASSGDRGRGTSEQYF
TGTGCCAGCAGTGGGGACAGGGGGCGCGGAACCAGCGAGCAGTACTTC
>TRBV13|TRBJ1-2|NA|NA
CASSEDRNYGYTF
TGTGCCAGCAGCGAAGACAGGAACTATGGCTACACCTTC
>TRBV18|TRBJ2-7|NA|NA
CASSSGLRSSYEQYF
TGTGCCAGCTCTTCCGGACTCCGGAGCTCCTACGAGCAGTACTTC
>TRBV12-3/TRBV12-4|TRBJ1-6|once|TRBD1
CASRDRASPLHF
TGTGCCAGCAGGGACAGGGCTTCACCCCTCCACTTT
>TRBV25-1|TRBJ2-3|NA|TRBD1
CASSTPTGGQDTQYF
TGTGCCAGCAGTACTCCGACAGGGGGTCAGGATACGCAGTATTTT
>TRBV20-1|TRBJ2-2|NA|TRBD1
CSASRQGPGELFF
TGCAGTGCTAGTAGACAGGGCCCCGGGGAGCTGTTTTTT
>TRBV28|TRBJ1-6|once|TRBD1
CASSSYDRVKSPLHF
TGTGCCAGCAGTTCATATGACAGGGTGAAATCACCCCTCCACTTT
>TRBV19|TRBJ1-2|NA|TRBD1
CASSGGGISKNYGYTF
TGTGCCAGTAGTGGAGGGGGCATCTCGAAGAACTATGGCTACACCTTC
>TRBV29-1|TRBJ1-3|NA|NA
CSVGTNSGNTIYF
TGCAGCGTGGGGACAAACTCTGGAAACACCATATATTTT
>TRBV7-5|TRBJ1-1|NA|NA
CARSFRDTTSTEAFF
TGTGCCAGAAGCTTCCGTGACACCACTAGCACTGAAGCTTTCTTT
>TRBV9|TRBJ2-1|NA|TRBD2
CASSAGGAGSYNEQFF
TGTGCCAGCAGCGCCGGGGGGGCCGGGTCCTACAATGAGCAGTTCTTC